This passage covers 3 T cell receptor beta chains from one sample sequenced in a study of T cells in Graves' hyperthyroidism and ophthalmopathy. TCR beta CDR3 regions were amplified from RNA transcripts. HTBI primers were used for first-round RT-PCR of the TCR CDR3. TCRdb called the multiplex PCR reads again in MiXCR, with one record for every CDR3 protein. The sample contains fewer than 650,000 distinct CDR3 sequences, 13% to 15% of which appear only once. Sequenced input: blood. The receptor source for this set is a woman aged 40 to 49 with Graves' hyperthyroidism.

The table lists this clonotype with many counts. V gene TRBV6-5 combines with J gene TRBJ2-7; the D gene is possibly TRBD2 (7 bases). V was cut by 0 bases and J by 1 base, with 19 bases left in between. Germline loops: CDR1 MNHEY, CDR2 SVGAGI. The CDR3 has 18 residues. CDR3 region: CASSYSRGLPGRSYEQYF. The CDR3 coding sequence is TGTGCCAGCAGTTACTCTAGGGGGTTACCCGGGAGGTCCTACGAGCAGTACTTC.

This clonotype has ten or more counts. This chain uses TRBV30 with TRBJ2-1, with 7 nucleotides matching TRBD2. V lost 0 bases to trimming and J lost 3 bases; unmatched junction nucleotides: 5. The germline V gene encodes CDR1 GTSNPN and CDR2 SVGIG (reference sequence). The CDR3 extends over 15 amino acids. CDR3 region: CAWSVPWEGYNEQFF. CDR3 nucleotide sequence: TGTGCCTGGAGTGTTCCGTGGGAGGGCTACAATGAGCAGTTCTTC.

At least ten counts were recorded for this clonotype. The chain employs TRBV3-1 and TRBJ2-7, with TRBD2 matching 9 bases. Germline CDR1 is LGHDT and CDR2 is YNNKEL (reference sequence). This CDR3 comprises 17 residues. V lost 0 bases to trimming and J lost 5 bases; unmatched junction nucleotides: 11. CDR3: CASSQDPMREGRNEQYF. The CDR3 nucleotides read TGTGCCAGCAGCCAAGATCCAATGCGGGAGGGCAGGAACGAGCAGTACTTC.